Following are 16 T cell receptor beta chains from one sample sequenced in a study of blood T cell repertoires in COVID-19. Profiling relied on immunoSEQ multiplex PCR, and the TCRdb table lists in-frame clones only, not all of them. The sample includes roughly 250,000 clones, approximately 86% seen only once; the top ten take approximately 7.6%. What was sequenced was peripheral blood. The receptors derive from a man aged 60-69 years who had recovered from COVID-19.

This clone was seen only once. The gene calls are TRBV5-1 and TRBJ1-6; 9 bases fit TRBD1. V lost 4 bases to trimming and J lost 9 bases; unmatched junction nucleotides: 8. This CDR3 comprises 15 residues. Germline V gene data show CDR1 as SGHRS and CDR2 as YFSETQ. The CDR3 region is CASSPNRGQVSPLHF. The CDR3 DNA is TGCGCCAGCAGCCCGAACAGGGGGCAAGTTTCACCCCTCCACTTT. Combining the CDR3 with reference TRBV5-1 and TRBJ1-6 gives the whole variable domain KAGVTQTPRYLIKTRGQQVTLSCSPISGHRSVSWYQQTPGQGLQFLFEYFSETQRNKGNFPGRFSGRQFSNSRSEMNVSTLELGDSALYLCASSPNRGQVSPLHFGNGTRLTVT.

The chain employs TRBV30 and TRBJ1-2; D is possibly TRBD1 (5 bases). Germline V gives CDR1 GTSNPN, CDR2 SVGIG (reference sequence). The V end lost 3 bases, the J end lost 3 bases, and 14 bases lay between the germline ends. The CDR3 spans 14 residues. The CDR3 loop is CAWRKKTGDYGYTF. The CDR3 coding sequence is TGTGCCTGGAGGAAAAAGACGGGGGACTATGGCTACACCTTC.

The chain recombines TRBV7-2 with TRBJ1-2; possibly TRBD1 for D (5 bases). This CDR3 spans 14 amino acids. From germline, CDR1 is SGHTA and CDR2 FQGNSA. Trimming removed 1 base at V and 1 base at J, with 7 bases between. The CDR3 coding sequence is TGTGCCAGCAGCTTAGGCAGGGATAACTATGGCTACACCTTC. Encoded protein: CASSLGRDNYGYTF. Complete variable domain (other parts from reference TRBV7-2 and TRBJ1-2): GAGVSQSPSNKVTEKGKDVELRCDPISGHTALYWYRQSLGQGLEFLIYFQGNSAPDKSGLPSDRFSAERTGGSVSTLTIQRTQQEDSAVYLCASSLGRDNYGYTFGSGTRLTVV.

This chain uses TRBV9 with TRBJ2-7; TRBD2 matches at 9 bases. Germline CDR1 reads SGDLS; CDR2 reads YYNGEE. The CDR3 extends over 18 amino acids. J lost 3 bases, V lost 0 bases, and 13 bases had no gene match. This CDR3 reads CASSVESGLAGSLYEQYF. Here the CDR3 DNA reads TGTGCCAGCAGCGTAGAGTCCGGTCTAGCGGGGTCCCTCTACGAGCAGTACTTC.

V usage is TRBV24-1 and J usage is TRBJ2-6; 9 bases are shared with TRBD1. V dropped 2 bases and J dropped 0; count of bases not matched to a gene: 1. From germline, CDR1 is KGHDR and CDR2 SFDVKD. The CDR3 consists of 17 residues. This chain's CDR3 is CATSDSGQGSGANVLTF. CDR3 DNA: TGTGCCACCAGTGATTCGGGACAGGGCTCTGGGGCCAACGTCCTGACTTTC.

Concerning this clone: The same CDR3 is also encoded by other DNA sequences in this sample. CDR3 in DNA: TGTGCCAGCAGACTGGGGGGGAGCACAGATACGCAGTATTTT. Amino acid sequence: CASRLGGSTDTQYF. The V call is TRBV6-6, the J call TRBJ2-3, with 7 bases matching TRBD2. Germline CDR1 and CDR2: MNHNY and SVGAGI (reference sequence). CDR3 length: 14 amino acids. The ends lost 6 bases at V and 0 bases at J; junction bases unmatched: 3.

This chain uses TRBV19 with TRBJ1-1; 8 nucleotides agree with TRBD1. This CDR3 spans 13 amino acids. The germline gives CDR1 LNHDA, CDR2 SQIVND (reference sequence). With V trimmed by 9 bases and J by 1 base, 4 bases remained unmatched. The CDR3 coding sequence is TGTGCCAGCAAGACAGGGGAGAACACTGAAGCTTTCTTT. Its translation is CASKTGENTEAFF. The complete variable domain, with remaining parts taken from reference TRBV19 and TRBJ1-1, reads DGGITQSPKYLFRKEGQNVTLSCEQNLNHDAMYWYRQDPGQGLRLIYYSQIVNDFQKGDIAEGYSVSREKKESFPLTVTSAQKNPTAFYLCASKTGENTEAFFGQGTRLTVV.

The rearrangement links TRBV7-6 to TRBJ2-2; D possibly corresponds to TRBD2 (5 bases). The CDR3 sequence is 14 residues long. Trimming cost V 5 bases and J 0 bases, with 7 bases left between them. The germline CDR1 and CDR2 sequences are SGHVS and FNYEAQ. The CDR3 reads CASSPGTNTGELFF. The CDR3 DNA reads as TGTGCCAGCAGCCCCGGGACGAACACCGGGGAGCTGTTTTTT.

The genes are TRBV19 and TRBJ2-4; D is undetermined. The CDR3 extends over 15 amino acids. Germline CDR1 is LNHDA and CDR2 is SQIVND (reference sequence). The V end was cut by 5 bases, the J end by 0 bases, with 11 bases between. The CDR3 region is CASSWQFVAKNIQYF. As DNA, the CDR3 is TGTGCCAGTAGTTGGCAGTTTGTAGCCAAAAACATTCAGTACTTC.

The V call is TRBV7-8, the J call TRBJ1-5, with 8 positions matching TRBD1. The CDR3 is made up of 15 amino acids. The trim removed 0 bases at V and 6 bases at J, leaving 4 bases unmatched. CDR1 is SGHVS, CDR2 FQNEAQ, per germline. CDR3 amino acids: CASSLAGTGGQPQHF. For the CDR3, the DNA is TGTGCCAGCAGCTTAGCGGGGACAGGAGGTCAGCCCCAGCATTTT.

The rearrangement joins TRBV12-3 or TRBV12-4 to TRBJ2-7; D gene ambiguous. Trimming removed 6 bases from V and 6 bases from J, with 9 bases in between. The CDR3 contains 11 residues. CDR3 sequence: CASSRGGEQYF. The CDR3 coding sequence is TGTGCCAGCAGCCGTGGCGGCGAGCAGTACTTC.

This chain links TRBV11-2 with TRBJ2-3, with no clear D. V shed 4 bases and J shed 11 bases, with 10 bases lying between them. This CDR3 contains 11 residues. Germline CDR1 and CDR2: SGHAT and FQNNGV. The CDR3 nucleotides are TGTGCCAGCAGCTCCCCTCTCCGGCAGTATTTT. It translates to CASSSPLRQYF. Full variable domain (outside the CDR3, taken from reference TRBV11-2 and TRBJ2-3): EAGVAQSPRYKIIEKRQSVAFWCNPISGHATLYWYQQILGQGPKLLIQFQNNGVVDDSQLPKDRFSAERLKGVDSTLKIQPAKLEDSAVYLCASSSPLRQYFGPGTRLTVL.

V and J are TRBV5-6 and TRBJ2-1; 13 bases fit TRBD2. CDR1 is SGHDT and CDR2 is YYEEEE in the germline V gene. This CDR3 is built from 15 residues. Trimming removed 4 bases from V and 6 bases from J; junction bases left unmatched: 4. The CDR3 sequence: CASSPLAGGRNEQFF. DNA of the CDR3: TGTGCCAGCAGCCCACTAGCGGGGGGGCGCAATGAGCAGTTCTTC.

This chain joins TRBV9 and TRBJ2-2, with D possibly matching TRBD1 (6 bases). CDR1 SGDLS and CDR2 YYNGEE come from the germline V gene. CDR3 length equals 15 residues. V lost 3 bases, J lost 7 bases, and 16 bases lay in between. In nucleotides, the CDR3 is TGTGCCAGCAGCGCCTCCCACAGGGTTGGCGGGGAGCTGTTTTTT. Translation gives CASSASHRVGGELFF.

The sample holds a few counts of this clone. The chain is built from TRBV28 and TRBJ1-6; 9 bases align to TRBD1. After removal of 8 bases from V and 7 bases from J, the junction contained 0 bases not matched to a gene. This CDR3 has 12 amino acids. The germline gives CDR1 MDHEN, CDR2 SYDVKM. This chain's CDR3 is CASGQGNSPLHF. Written as DNA, the CDR3 is TGTGCCAGCGGACAGGGGAATTCACCCCTCCACTTT.

This chain joins TRBV3-1 (or the pseudogene TRBV3-2) and TRBJ1-1, with 9 bases matching TRBD1. The V gene end was trimmed by 4 bases and the J gene end by 3 bases; junction bases not matched to a gene: 6. Germline V CDR1 and CDR2: LGHDT, YNNKEL (reference sequence). The length of the CDR3 is 15 residues. The CDR3 DNA is TGTGCCAGCAGCCCGCGGGACAGGGCGTACACTGAAGCTTTCTTT. It specifies CASSPRDRAYTEAFF.